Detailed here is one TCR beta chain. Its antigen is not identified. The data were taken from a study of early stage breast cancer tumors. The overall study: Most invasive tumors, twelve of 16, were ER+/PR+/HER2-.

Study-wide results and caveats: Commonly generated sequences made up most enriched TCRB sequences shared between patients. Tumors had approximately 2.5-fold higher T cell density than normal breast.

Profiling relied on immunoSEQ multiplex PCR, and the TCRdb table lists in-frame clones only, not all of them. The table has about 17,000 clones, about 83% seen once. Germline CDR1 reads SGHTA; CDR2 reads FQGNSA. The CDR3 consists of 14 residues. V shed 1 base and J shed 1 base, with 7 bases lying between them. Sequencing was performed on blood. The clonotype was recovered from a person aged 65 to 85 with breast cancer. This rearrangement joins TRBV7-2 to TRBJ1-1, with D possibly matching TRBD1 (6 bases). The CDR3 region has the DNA TGTGCCAGCAGCTTAGTACAGGGGAACACTGAAGCTTTCTTT. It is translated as CASSLVQGNTEAFF.